This is a list of T cell receptor beta chains from one sample in a study of OX40 agonist ivuxolimab in advanced cancers. Using immunoSEQ multiplex PCR, the repertoire was profiled, and TCRdb retains in-frame clones only, with some absent. Of about 59,000 clones in the sample, under 90% were seen once. Source: CD4+ or CD8+ T cells sorted from blood, taken in a trial of the OX40 agonist ivuxolimab. The receptors here all came from an adult with an advanced solid tumor such as melanoma, head and neck, liver or kidney cancer. The conserved cysteine and the conserved F or W are not part of the CDR3 here.

>TRBJ2-2|TRBV30
AWKGGELF
>TRBJ2-5|TRBV4-1
ASSSVGETQY
>TRBJ1-5|TRBV28
ASRTRDRSKQPQH
>TRBJ1-4|TRBV28
ASSVGQGFEKLF
>TRBJ2-1|TRBV6-5
ASSSPREAGGVEQF
>TRBJ2-2|TRBV28
ASSLGTGGTGELF
>TRBJ1-1|TRBV2
ASAQDRGDTEAF
>TRBJ2-3|TRBV19
ASSTNTDTQY
>TRBJ2-4|TRBV6-5
ASSQADIQY
>TRBJ1-5|TRBV19
ASSRGHNQPQH
>TRBJ2-3|TRBV5-6
ASSLTSLTDTQY
>TRBJ2-7|TRBV6-5
ASRAGSYEQY
>TRBJ2-7|TRBV7-8
ASSFDGPYEQY
>TRBJ2-3|TRBV9
ASSAYGARTDTQY
>TRBJ2-3|TRBV27
ASSRLLAGMTDTQY
>TRBJ1-2|TRBV5-1
ASSSDRGDYGYT
>TRBJ1-2|TRBV29-1
SVADGNGYT
>TRBJ1-1|TRBV25-1
ASTKPGRETEAF
>TRBJ1-5|TRBV5-1
ASSLGAGGGERH
>TRBJ1-1|TRBV4-3
ASSQDMGELGNTEAF
>TRBJ2-6|TRBV5-5
ASSLAEGYSGANVLT
>TRBJ1-2|TRBV6-5
ASSYLSRYT
>TRBJ2-2|TRBV5-1
ASSTYTGELF
>TRBJ2-2|TRBV7-3
ASSLDSHGELF
>TRBJ2-3|TRBV5-5
ASSRDGTDTQY
>TRBJ2-2|TRBV9
ASSVVVGGTGELF
>TRBJ1-1|TRBV28
ASSSPRGGTEAF
>TRBJ2-2|TRBV19
ASSRGTGPETGELF
>TRBJ1-2|TRBV19
ASSPDRANYGYT
>TRBJ2-3|TRBV7-2
ASSLGVTGTGDTQY
>TRBJ1-4|TRBV5-1
ASSLQGADNEKLF
>TRBJ2-1|TRBV5-4
ASSLGGASGEQF
>TRBJ2-3|TRBV7-3
ASSSQGGATDTQY
>TRBJ2-5|TRBV4-3
ASSQRGNSEETQY
>TRBJ1-3|TRBV9
ASSPSLTGSGNTIY
>TRBJ2-2|TRBV2
ASRGGLAGGNTGELF
>TRBJ2-3|TRBV19
ASSPGSPSTDTQY
>TRBJ1-4|TRBV19
ASSIRRAVEKLF
>TRBJ1-2|TRBV5-4
ASQTGGALNYGYT
>TRBJ2-1|TRBV11-2
ASSPREYNEQF
>TRBJ1-2|TRBV18
ASSRDRAGYT
>TRBJ2-3|TRBV2
ASQRGQGEDTQY
>TRBJ1-1|TRBV19
ASSPYTAQNTEAF
>TRBJ1-1|TRBV7-2
ASSLAGTGLGNTEAF